This T cell receptor beta chain was profiled in a study of cytomegalovirus exposure and HLA in healthy donors. The wider study: HLA-typed donors were the source of around 87 million unique TCRs, which an early data release held. Overall study findings and caveats: For most TCR sequences rarity was the rule, although some public TCRs occurred in many donors. Cytomegalovirus-associated TCR beta chains were listed, numbering 150 to 200. In an earlier analysis, in some 500 donors, most V segments appeared productive either ~87% or ~30% of the time.

This clone was counted only a few times. The antigen is undetermined. Germline V CDR1 and CDR2: SGHRS, YFSETQ. CDR3 length: 17 residues. The V gene end was trimmed by 5 bases and the J gene end by 0 bases; junction bases not matched to a gene: 10. 13 Jbeta primers and 60 Vbeta primers were used for the PCR. Data came from immunoSEQ multiplex PCR; TCRdb stores just in-frame clones and leaves some out. The sample lists just over 65,000 clones, approximately 78% occurring once. The source material was PBMCs. This chain uses TRBV5-1 with TRBJ2-5; 10 nucleotides line up with TRBD2. This clonotype was obtained from a human donor in good health. CDR3 region: CASRGLRLAGDQETQYF. DNA for the CDR3: TGCGCCAGCAGAGGTCTTCGGCTAGCGGGGGACCAAGAGACCCAGTACTTC.